The rows below give T cell receptor beta chains drawn from one sample of a study of resident and recirculating memory T cells in vitiligo. TCRdb's table, derived via immunoSEQ multiplex PCR, lists solely in-frame clones and lacks some. The table has around 76,000 clones, 90% to 95% seen once. Sequences were obtained from blood. These receptors were collected from a male donor with vitiligo. Each CDR3 is given with its conserved first and last residue. Each record gives: J gene, V gene, D gene, clone size, CDR3 DNA, CDR3 protein. D genes are given only for firm matches. Part of the rows lack a size; the others show once, few, many or a class for expanded clones.

>TRBJ2-5|TRBV7-2|TRBD2|NA
TGTGCCAGCAGCGGCCGACTAGCGGGGGGGGAGACCCAGTACTTC
CASSGRLAGGETQYF
>TRBJ2-7|TRBV2|TRBD1|NA
TGTGCCAGCATAAGGGCAGGGGGCCAGTACGAGCAGTACTTC
CASIRAGGQYEQYF
>TRBJ2-1|TRBV10-3|NA|NA
TGTGCCATCAGGGGCAGGGGCTCCTACAATGAGCAGTTCTTC
CAIRGRGSYNEQFF
>TRBJ2-7|TRBV25-1|TRBD2|NA
TGTGCCAGCAGCAACCTACTAGCGGGGGGTGGTGAGCAGTACTTC
CASSNLLAGGGEQYF
>TRBJ2-2|TRBV7-7|TRBD2|NA
TGTGCCACCTCCGCCCTTGGGCGGGGGGGCCGAACCGGGGAGCTGTTTTTT
CATSALGRGGRTGELFF
>TRBJ1-5|TRBV4-2|NA|NA
TGTGCCAGCAGCCAAGACCCCCGGCCAGGGTCCATGGAGCCCCAGCATTTT
CASSQDPRPGSMEPQHF
>TRBJ2-7|TRBV5-4|NA|NA
TGTGCCAGCAGCCCTTTGTCAGGGGCCTCCTACGAGCAGTACTTC
CASSPLSGASYEQYF
>TRBJ2-1|TRBV9|TRBD2|many
TGTGCCAGCAGCGCTAGCGGGGAGAGCTCCTACAATGAGCAGTTCTTC
CASSASGESSYNEQFF
>TRBJ1-2|TRBV7-9|NA|NA
TGTGCCAGCAGCCAGGACAGACGTCCCTATGGCTACACCTTC
CASSQDRRPYGYTF
>TRBJ2-1|TRBV11-3|NA|NA
TGTGCCAGCAGCAGCAGTTGGACACCCATCGACTACAATGAGCAGTTCTTC
CASSSSWTPIDYNEQFF
>TRBJ1-4|TRBV11-2|NA|NA
TGTGCCAGCAGGCTCGCCGGGGGTAATGAAAAACTGTTTTTT
CASRLAGGNEKLFF
>TRBJ2-3|TRBV28|TRBD2|NA
TGTGCCAGCAGTTTTCGAGTCGGACTAGCGGGCGTGGGGTATTTT
CASSFRVGLAGVGYF
>TRBJ1-4|TRBV9|NA|NA
TGTGCCAGCAGCGTAGGGGCAGGGAATAATGAAAAACTGTTTTTT
CASSVGAGNNEKLFF
>TRBJ2-5|TRBV4-2|TRBD2|NA
TGTGCCAGCAGCCCGGGAGGCCTAGATTTGATGGAGACCCAGTACTTC
CASSPGGLDLMETQYF
>TRBJ1-3|TRBV6-4|NA|NA
TGTGCCAGCAGCGAGACAGGAAGTCCTGGAAACACCATATATTTT
CASSETGSPGNTIYF
>TRBJ2-1|TRBV7-9|NA|NA
TGTGCCAGCAGCTTCGCGAATGAGCAGTTCTTC
CASSFANEQFF
>TRBJ1-1|TRBV5-8|NA|few
TGTGCCAGCAGCTTGCGCGCAGGGAACACTGAAGCTTTCTTT
CASSLRAGNTEAFF
>TRBJ2-2|TRBV11-3|TRBD2|NA
TGTGCCAGCAGCTTAGTAGCGGGGGGCACCGGGGAGCTGTTTTTT
CASSLVAGGTGELFF
>TRBJ1-1|TRBV2|NA|NA
TGTGCCAGCAGTGACACAGGACAGTTCACTGAAGCTTTCTTT
CASSDTGQFTEAFF
>TRBJ2-3|TRBV19|NA|NA
TGTGCCAGTAGTATCGGCCGGGGACCTGCGGGACCCACAGATACGCAGTATTTT
CASSIGRGPAGPTDTQYF
>TRBJ2-7|TRBV4-3|NA|NA
TGCGCCAGCAGCCAGCACAGGGGAGGTGAGCAGTACTTC
CASSQHRGGEQYF
>TRBJ2-2|TRBV7-9|NA|NA
TGTGCCAGCAGCGCCCACCCTCAAGCGACGATAAACACCGGGGAGCTGTTTTTT
CASSAHPQATINTGELFF
>TRBJ2-3|TRBV10-3|TRBD1|NA
TGTGCCATCAGTACCGGGACAGGGGGACCAGATACGCAGTATTTT
CAISTGTGGPDTQYF
>TRBJ1-2|TRBV11-2|NA|NA
TGTGCCAGCAGCCACAACGGGGGCTACACCTTC
CASSHNGGYTF
>TRBJ1-6|TRBV7-3|NA|NA
TGTGCCAGCAGCTTAGAAGGCTCCGGGTTCAATTCACCCCTCCACTTT
CASSLEGSGFNSPLHF
>TRBJ2-1|TRBV2|TRBD2|once
TGTGCCAGCAGACCCGGGACTAGCGAGTACAATGAGCAGTTCTTC
CASRPGTSEYNEQFF
>TRBJ2-5|TRBV7-9|TRBD1|NA
TGTGCCAGCAGCCGGACAGGGGGCCAAGAGACCCAGTACTTC
CASSRTGGQETQYF
>TRBJ1-2|TRBV5-1|NA|NA
TGCGCCAGCAGCTTGCAGGGGAGCTATGGCTACACCTTC
CASSLQGSYGYTF
>TRBJ2-5|TRBV9|NA|NA
TGTGCCAGCAGCGTAGAAGGTGTGGGCCGGGAGACCCAGTACTTC
CASSVEGVGRETQYF
>TRBJ1-3|TRBV5-5|NA|NA
TGTGCCAGCAGCTTAGAGAGCTCTGGAAACACCATATATTTT
CASSLESSGNTIYF
>TRBJ1-2|TRBV11-2|NA|NA
TGTGCCAGCAGCTTTTCTCCGGGAAACTATGGCTACACCTTC
CASSFSPGNYGYTF
>TRBJ2-7|TRBV9|NA|NA
TGTGCCAGCAGCGTAGGGTCGGGGACCTACGAGCAGTACTTC
CASSVGSGTYEQYF
>TRBJ2-3|TRBV6-5|TRBD2|NA
TGTGCCAGCACCTTGGGACTAGCGGGCACAGATACGCAGTATTTT
CASTLGLAGTDTQYF
>TRBJ2-7|TRBV11-1|NA|NA
TGTGCCAGTCAGGGAGGCTACGAGCAGTACTTC
CASQGGYEQYF
>TRBJ2-7|TRBV5-1|TRBD1|once
TGCGCCAGCAGCGTGCCCGGGACAGAAATATACGAGCAGTACTTC
CASSVPGTEIYEQYF
>TRBJ1-2|TRBV7-2|TRBD1|NA
TGTGCCAGCAGCTCCCGGACAGGGACGAATAACTATGGCTACACCTTC
CASSSRTGTNNYGYTF
>TRBJ2-6|TRBV28|NA|NA
TGTGCCAGCAGTTCTCAGGCCTCCCCTGGGGCCAACGTCCTGACTTTC
CASSSQASPGANVLTF
>TRBJ2-1|TRBV5-1|NA|few
TGCGCCAGCAGCTTTACCTCGGGTAATGAGCAGTTCTTC
CASSFTSGNEQFF
>TRBJ2-3|TRBV29-1|TRBD2|NA
TGCAGCGTTGAAGAGCTAGCGGGGCGCACAGATACGCAGTATTTT
CSVEELAGRTDTQYF
>TRBJ1-1|TRBV7-2|NA|once
TGTGCCAGCAGCTACACAGGGCCCGAACTGAACACTGAAGCTTTCTTT
CASSYTGPELNTEAFF
>TRBJ1-1|TRBV4-3|NA|NA
TGCGCCAGCAGCGCGGGACGCATGAACACTGAAGCTTTCTTT
CASSAGRMNTEAFF
>TRBJ1-1|TRBV5-1|TRBD1|NA
TGCGCCAGCAGCCTAAACAGGGGAAGCACTGAAGCTTTCTTT
CASSLNRGSTEAFF